This TCR beta chain stems from a study of T-cell reconstitution after alpha-beta-depleted transplantation in children. Findings of the study overall: At day 60, the high TCRbeta diversity found in some patients originated from recipient T cells and thymic progenitors that had survived. When one year had passed after transplant, most T-cell counts and diversity came from newly produced T cells. Expanded clones from the graft, numbering several hundred, reportedly supplied alpha-beta T cells about two months after transplant.

It was with unique molecular identifiers that the TCRbeta library was prepared. From the PCR reads, TCRdb called clonotypes with MiXCR, one entry per CDR3 protein. The sample carries about 580,000 distinct CDR3 sequences, about 23% recorded once. The sample holds a few counts of this clonotype. The antigen is unknown. The CDR3 extends over 13 amino acids. Per the germline V gene, CDR1 is SQVTM and CDR2 is ANQGSEA. V was pared by 6 bases and J by 5 bases, with 7 bases of the junction left unmatched. This receptor was obtained from a boy less than two years old who had a stem cell transplant for acute myeloid leukemia, so the T cells may come from the graft donor. This chain links TRBV29-1 with TRBJ2-7, with 10 bases fitting TRBD1. The specimen comprised PBMCs, mostly from graft donor cells, sampled 360 days after TCRalphabeta/CD19-depleted stem cell transplant. The CDR3 DNA reads TGCAGCGTCTTGGGACAGGGGTACCACGAGCAGTACTTC. It translates to CSVLGQGYHEQYF.